The 18 T cell receptor beta chains listed next were all sequenced from one sample in a study of blood T cell repertoires in COVID-19. Clones were read by immunoSEQ multiplex PCR, and TCRdb kept only the in-frame ones, dropping some. Of around 70,000 clones listed, 80% to 90% are singletons. Sequences were obtained from peripheral blood. Receptor source: a woman aged 80 or over with active or convalescent COVID-19.

The rearrangement joins TRBV3-1 (or the pseudogene TRBV3-2) to TRBJ2-2; TRBD2 agrees at 8 bases. Losses at the gene ends were 4 bases for V and 0 bases for J; bases not matched to a gene: 7. Germline values: CDR1 LGHDT, CDR2 YNNKEL (reference sequence). This CDR3 contains 17 residues. CDR3 DNA: TGTGCCAGCAGCCCCCCGATAGCGGGAACGAACACCGGGGAGCTGTTTTTT. It specifies CASSPPIAGTNTGELFF.

The gene calls are TRBV19 and TRBJ1-1; 8 positions match TRBD1. Germline CDR1 LNHDA, CDR2 SQIVND (reference sequence). The CDR3 loop spans 12 amino acids. V lost 6 bases, J lost 3 bases, and 0 bases stayed unmatched. The chain's CDR3 is CASRQGDTEAFF. The DNA for the CDR3 is TGTGCCAGTAGACAGGGGGACACTGAAGCTTTCTTT.

The J gene is TRBJ1-1, the V gene TRBV27, with TRBD1 as a possible D gene (6 bases). CDR1 MNHEY and CDR2 SMNVEV come from the germline V gene (reference sequence). V was trimmed by 3 bases and J by 7 bases, leaving 12 bases between them. The CDR3 loop spans 13 amino acids. CDR3 nucleotides: TGTGCCAGCAGTTTCTCCGGACAGAATGAAGCTTTCTTT. It codes for CASSFSGQNEAFF.

The chain is built from TRBV19 and TRBJ2-7; D is ambiguous. Germline loops: CDR1 LNHDA, CDR2 SQIVND (reference sequence). The V gene lost 4 bases and the J gene lost 2 bases, with 9 bases spanning the gap. The length of the CDR3 is 13 residues. The CDR3 DNA sequence: TGTGCCAGTAGTAACAGAAATACCTACGAGCAGTACTTC. Translated: CASSNRNTYEQYF.

The chain has TRBV1 and TRBJ2-1; TRBD1, as called in the table, went unchecked against the DNA. TRBV1 is deemed a pseudogene. This CDR3 contains 16 residues. CDR3 sequence reads: CTSSSPTGSSYNEQFF. As DNA, the CDR3 is TGCACCAGCAGCTCCCCGACAGGAAGCTCCTACAATGAGCAGTTCTTC.

The chain recombines TRBV24-1 with TRBJ2-1; a possible D gene is TRBD2 (5 bases). The germline V gene has CDR1 KGHDR and CDR2 SFDVKD. V was clipped by 8 bases and J by 4 bases, with 11 bases between them. The CDR3 is 13 amino acids. The CDR3 DNA sequence: TGTGCCACCAAGGACTCGAATTACAATGAGCAGTTCTTC. Protein sequence: CATKDSNYNEQFF.

This clone has just a few counts. The chain is built from TRBV2 and TRBJ1-4; no reliable D call. Trimming stripped 6 bases from V and 0 bases from J, with 5 bases between. The V gene's germline CDR1 is SNHLY and CDR2 FYNNEI. The CDR3 is 13 residues long. The CDR3 nucleotides are TGTGCCAGCAGACAGACAACTAATGAAAAACTGTTTTTT. Protein sequence: CASRQTTNEKLFF. Full variable domain (rest looked up from reference TRBV2 and TRBJ1-4): EPEVTQTPSHQVTQMGQEVILRCVPISNHLYFYWYRQILGQKVEFLVSFYNNEISEKSEIFDDQFSVERPDGSNFTLKIRSTKLEDSAMYFCASRQTTNEKLFFGSGTQLSVL.

V usage is TRBV11-2 and J usage is TRBJ2-3, with 7 bases that match TRBD1. V shed 0 bases and J 4 bases; nucleotides not matched to a gene: 4. The germline gives CDR1 SGHAT, CDR2 FQNNGV. The CDR3 length is 15 residues. This chain's CDR3 is CASSLDTGVADTQYF. The CDR3 DNA follows: TGTGCCAGCAGCTTAGACACAGGGGTAGCAGATACGCAGTATTTT. Together with reference TRBV11-2 and TRBJ2-3, the CDR3 gives the full variable domain: EAGVAQSPRYKIIEKRQSVAFWCNPISGHATLYWYQQILGQGPKLLIQFQNNGVVDDSQLPKDRFSAERLKGVDSTLKIQPAKLEDSAVYLCASSLDTGVADTQYFGPGTRLTVL.

In its sample, this clone was seen once. DNA for the CDR3: TGTGCCAGCTCAGCCGGGTCCGCCGGATACGAGCAGTACTTC. Amino acid sequence: CASSAGSAGYEQYF. V is TRBV18 and J is TRBJ2-7; D gene uncertain. V lost 5 bases to trimming and J lost 4 bases, with 15 bases between them. The germline V gene has CDR1 KGHSH and CDR2 LQKENI. CDR3 size: 14 residues. The full variable domain, rest sourced from reference TRBV18 and TRBJ2-7, is NAGVMQNPRHLVRRRGQEARLRCSPMKGHSHVYWYRQLPEEGLKFMVYLQKENIIDESGMPKERFSAEFPKEGPSILRIQQVVRGDSAAYFCASSAGSAGYEQYFGPGTRLTVT.

This chain uses TRBV15 with TRBJ2-5; D may be TRBD2 (6 bases). Germline values: CDR1 LNHNV, CDR2 YYDKDF (reference sequence). There are 15 residues in the CDR3. The V gene lost 7 bases and the J gene lost 1 base, with 16 bases spanning the gap. DNA for the CDR3: TGTGCCACCATGGCTGCGGGGAACCTCCAAGAGACCCAGTACTTC. This encodes CATMAAGNLQETQYF.

V is TRBV3-1 (or the pseudogene TRBV3-2) and J is TRBJ1-1, with unresolved D. V shed 1 base and J shed 3 bases, with 15 bases lying between them. This CDR3 spans 16 amino acids. Germline V gene sequence: CDR1 LGHDT, CDR2 YNNKEL (reference sequence). CDR3 sequence: CASSQGGLGGYTEAFF. Here the CDR3 DNA reads TGTGCCAGCAGCCAAGGTGGGCTAGGAGGGTACACTGAAGCTTTCTTT.

With regard to this clone: Other DNA sequences in the sample encode the same CDR3. The chain combines TRBV12-3 or TRBV12-4 with TRBJ1-1; a weak D match, TRBD1 (6 bases). The CDR3 is made up of 12 amino acids. V was clipped by 1 base and J by 8 bases, with 8 bases between them. The chain's CDR3 is CASSLGQGEAFF. CDR3 coding DNA: TGTGCCAGCAGTTTAGGCCAGGGGGAAGCTTTCTTT.

The chain uses TRBV12-3 or TRBV12-4 and TRBJ2-7; no reliable D call. The V end was cut by 3 bases, the J end by 6 bases, with 12 bases between. This CDR3 is 13 amino acids long. In DNA, the CDR3 is TGTGCCAGCAGTTTTATGGGCTGGGCCGAGCAGTACTTC. Translating gives CASSFMGWAEQYF.

The V gene is TRBV7-2, the J gene TRBJ1-1; perhaps TRBD1 as D (5 bases). The germline CDR1 and CDR2 sequences are SGHTA and FQGNSA. The CDR3 contains 14 residues. V was shortened by 1 base and J by 1 base, with 7 bases between the two germline ends. CDR3 residues: CASSLETGNTEAFF. CDR3 in DNA: TGTGCCAGCAGCTTAGAAACAGGGAACACTGAAGCTTTCTTT.

The chain uses TRBV11-1 and TRBJ2-6, with D possibly TRBD2 on 5 matching bases. The CDR3 sequence is 15 residues long. Germline loops: CDR1 SGHAT, CDR2 FQDESV (reference sequence). Trimming took 5 bases from V and 1 from J, leaving 9 bases between them. The DNA of the CDR3 is TGTGCCAGCAGCCCTCGGGGTTCTGGGGCCAACGTCCTGACTTTC. Amino acids: CASSPRGSGANVLTF.

This chain links TRBV18 with TRBJ1-1, with 8 bases fitting TRBD1. This CDR3 contains 14 residues. CDR1 is KGHSH and CDR2 is LQKENI in the germline V gene. With V trimmed by 2 bases and J by 5 bases, 4 bases remained unmatched. The CDR3 region is CASSPDRGRTEAFF. The CDR3 bases are TGTGCCAGCTCACCAGACAGGGGTCGGACTGAAGCTTTCTTT. The full variable domain, rest sourced from reference TRBV18 and TRBJ1-1, is NAGVMQNPRHLVRRRGQEARLRCSPMKGHSHVYWYRQLPEEGLKFMVYLQKENIIDESGMPKERFSAEFPKEGPSILRIQQVVRGDSAAYFCASSPDRGRTEAFFGQGTRLTVV.

V gene TRBV24-1 combines with J gene TRBJ1-2, with D perhaps matching TRBD1 (6 bases). The V gene lost 2 bases and the J gene lost 8 bases, with 17 bases spanning the gap. The CDR3 is made up of 15 amino acids. CDR1 KGHDR and CDR2 SFDVKD come from the germline V gene. The CDR3, as DNA: TGTGCCACCAGTGATTCCCCGGGACAAGTGGCGGGCTACACCTTC. Translation: CATSDSPGQVAGYTF.

The chain is built from TRBV7-2 and TRBJ2-7, with D possibly matching TRBD1 (6 bases). The V gene lost 3 bases and the J gene lost 3 bases, with 12 bases spanning the gap. The CDR3 spans 14 residues. CDR1 and CDR2 (germline): SGHTA, FQGNSA. The CDR3 coding sequence is TGTGCCAGCAGCTTCAGCGTACAGGGCTACGAGCAGTACTTC. It yields the protein CASSFSVQGYEQYF.